The next 8 T cell receptor beta chains were all read from a single sample in a study of blood T cell repertoires in COVID-19. The assay was immunoSEQ multiplex PCR, and TCRdb's table has in-frame clones only and misses some. This sample has a few hundred thousand clones; roughly 87% occur once, and the top ten carry 2.5% to 3.5%. Input material: PBMCs or T cells enriched from blood (not recorded which). The receptors come from a young woman who had recovered from COVID-19.

The chain combines TRBV11-2 with TRBJ1-2; D may be TRBD1 (5 bases). Trimming left V 2 bases short and J 6 bases short, with 13 bases between. The germline CDR1 and CDR2 sequences are SGHAT and FQNNGV. CDR3 size: 14 residues. CDR3 bases: TGTGCCAGCAGCTTAAATACGGGGGACCATGGCTACACCTTC. Its protein is CASSLNTGDHGYTF.

This clone was seen only once. The chain has TRBV10-3 and TRBJ2-3, with D perhaps matching TRBD2 (5 bases). This CDR3 has 14 amino acids. The germline V gene encodes CDR1 ENHRY and CDR2 SYGVKD. V shed 1 base and J shed 3 bases, with 8 bases lying between them. The CDR3 DNA reads as TGTGCCATCAGTGAGTTCGAGGGAACAGATACGCAGTATTTT. Translation: CAISEFEGTDTQYF.

This chain joins TRBV6-5 and TRBJ1-1; a weak D match, TRBD1 (6 bases). V was trimmed by 0 bases and J by 3 bases, leaving 11 bases between them. CDR3 size: 15 residues. Germline values: CDR1 MNHEY, CDR2 SVGAGI. The CDR3 region is CASSYSYRADTEAFF. The DNA of the CDR3 is TGTGCCAGCAGTTACTCTTACAGGGCGGACACTGAAGCTTTCTTT.

This clone was seen a handful of times. The V gene is TRBV10-3, the J gene TRBJ2-2, with 9 bases identical to TRBD2. This CDR3 comprises 16 residues. The J segment lost 2 bases and the V segment lost 4 bases, leaving 5 bases of the junction unmatched. The germline CDR1 and CDR2 sequences are ENHRY and SYGVKD. In DNA form, the CDR3 reads TGTGCCATCAGTGGAGGAGCGGGGGGTAACACCGGGGAGCTGTTTTTT. Its translation: CAISGGAGGNTGELFF.

This rearrangement joins TRBV27 to TRBJ1-1; 9 nucleotides match TRBD1. The length of the CDR3 is 15 residues. Germline CDR1 MNHEY, CDR2 SMNVEV (reference sequence). V dropped 2 bases and J dropped 0; count of bases not matched to a gene: 1. CDR3 sequence reads: CASSLGTGMNTEAFF. The CDR3, as DNA: TGTGCCAGCAGTTTAGGGACAGGGATGAACACTGAAGCTTTCTTT.

Only one count was recorded for this clone. The chain links TRBV7-3 to TRBJ2-5, with a weak D call TRBD2 (6 bases). V dropped 0 bases and J dropped 7 bases, with 6 bases sitting between them. The CDR3 contains 12 residues. The germline V gene has CDR1 SGHTA and CDR2 FQGTGA. The CDR3 region is CASSLTEGTQYF. The CDR3 nucleotides read TGTGCCAGCAGCTTAACGGAGGGGACCCAGTACTTC.

V usage is TRBV27 and J usage is TRBJ2-1, with 15 bases matching TRBD2. With 5 bases clipped from V and 7 bases from J, the junction kept 9 bases outside the gene matches. CDR1 and CDR2 (germline): MNHEY, SMNVEV (reference sequence). CDR3 length: 17 residues. As DNA, the CDR3 is TGTGCCAGCAGTCCCGCCGGGACTAGCGGGAGGTTGAATGAGCAGTTCTTC. Protein product: CASSPAGTSGRLNEQFF.

This clone occurred once. V gene TRBV2 combines with J gene TRBJ2-6, with D perhaps TRBD1 (6 bases). Trimming took off 8 bases at V and 18 bases at J, with 20 bases between the two ends. This CDR3 comprises 12 residues. The germline V gene encodes CDR1 SNHLY and CDR2 FYNNEI. CDR3 coding DNA: TGTGCCAGCCACTTAGAGGGGGTTCCATCGACTTTC. It yields the protein CASHLEGVPSTF.